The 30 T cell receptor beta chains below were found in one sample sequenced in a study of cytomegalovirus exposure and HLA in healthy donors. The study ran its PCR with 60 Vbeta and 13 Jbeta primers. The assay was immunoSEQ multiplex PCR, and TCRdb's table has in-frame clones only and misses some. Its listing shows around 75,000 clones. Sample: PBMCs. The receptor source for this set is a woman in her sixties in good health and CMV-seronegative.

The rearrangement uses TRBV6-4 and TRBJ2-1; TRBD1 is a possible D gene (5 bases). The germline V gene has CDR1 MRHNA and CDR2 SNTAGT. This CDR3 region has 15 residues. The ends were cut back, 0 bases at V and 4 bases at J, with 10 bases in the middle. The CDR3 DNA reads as TGTGCCAGCAGTGACTCGGGAAGGGGTTACAATGAGCAGTTCTTC. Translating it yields CASSDSGRGYNEQFF.

The CDR3 DNA reads TGTGCCAGCAGCCTGGGACTAGCGGGAGCCACAGATACGCAGTATTTT. Translation gives CASSLGLAGATDTQYF. The gene calls are TRBV11-3 and TRBJ2-3; 14 positions agree with TRBD2. J lost 2 bases, V lost 5 bases, and 3 bases had no gene match. CDR1 SGHNT and CDR2 YENEEA come from the germline V gene. This CDR3 region has 16 residues. The full variable domain, in which reference TRBV11-3 and TRBJ2-3 provide the parts outside the CDR3, is EAGVVQSPRYKIIEKKQPVAFWCNPISGHNTLYWYLQNLGQGPELLIRYENEEAVDDSQLPKDRFSAERLKGVDSTLKIQPAELGDSAVYLCASSLGLAGATDTQYFGPGTRLTVL.

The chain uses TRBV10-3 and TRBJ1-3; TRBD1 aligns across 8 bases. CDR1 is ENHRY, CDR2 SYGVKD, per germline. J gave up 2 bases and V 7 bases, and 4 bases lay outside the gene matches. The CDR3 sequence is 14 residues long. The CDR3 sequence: CAITGGRAGNTIYF. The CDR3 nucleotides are TGTGCCATCACAGGGGGCAGAGCTGGAAACACCATATATTTT.

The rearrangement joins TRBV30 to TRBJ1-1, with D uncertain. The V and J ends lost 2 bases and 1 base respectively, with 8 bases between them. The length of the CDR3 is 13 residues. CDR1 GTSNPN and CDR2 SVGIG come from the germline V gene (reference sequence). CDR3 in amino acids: CAWSLRGNTEAFF. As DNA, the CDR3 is TGTGCCTGGAGTCTTAGAGGGAACACTGAAGCTTTCTTT.

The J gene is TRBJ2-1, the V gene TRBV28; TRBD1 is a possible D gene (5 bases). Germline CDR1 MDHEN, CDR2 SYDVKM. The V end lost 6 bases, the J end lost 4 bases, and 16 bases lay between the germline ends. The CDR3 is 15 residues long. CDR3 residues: CASSLQAALYNEQFF. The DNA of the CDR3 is TGTGCCAGCAGCCTACAGGCCGCCCTATACAATGAGCAGTTCTTC.

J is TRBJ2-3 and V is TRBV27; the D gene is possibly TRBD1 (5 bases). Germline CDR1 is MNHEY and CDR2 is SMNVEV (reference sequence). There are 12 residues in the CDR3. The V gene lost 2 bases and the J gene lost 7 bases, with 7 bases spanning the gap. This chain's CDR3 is CASSLQGNTQYF. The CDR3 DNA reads TGTGCCAGCAGTTTACAGGGTAATACGCAGTATTTT.

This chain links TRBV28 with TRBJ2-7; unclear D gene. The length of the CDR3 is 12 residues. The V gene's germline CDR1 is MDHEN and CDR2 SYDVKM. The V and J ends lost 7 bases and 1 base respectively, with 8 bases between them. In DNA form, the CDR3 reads TGTGCCAGCAACTTAAGATCCTACGAGCAGTACTTC. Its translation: CASNLRSYEQYF. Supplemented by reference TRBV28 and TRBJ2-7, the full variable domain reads DVKVTQSSRYLVKRTGEKVFLECVQDMDHENMFWYRQDPGLGLRLIYFSYDVKMKEKGDIPEGYSVSREKKERFSLILESASTNQTSMYLCASNLRSYEQYFGPGTRLTVT.

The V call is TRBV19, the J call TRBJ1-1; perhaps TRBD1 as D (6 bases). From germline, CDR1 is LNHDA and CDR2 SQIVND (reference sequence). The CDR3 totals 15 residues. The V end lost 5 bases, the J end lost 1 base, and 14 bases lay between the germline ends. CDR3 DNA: TGTGCCAGTAGTCGAGTCAGGGGCAGGAACACTGAAGCTTTCTTT. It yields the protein CASSRVRGRNTEAFF.

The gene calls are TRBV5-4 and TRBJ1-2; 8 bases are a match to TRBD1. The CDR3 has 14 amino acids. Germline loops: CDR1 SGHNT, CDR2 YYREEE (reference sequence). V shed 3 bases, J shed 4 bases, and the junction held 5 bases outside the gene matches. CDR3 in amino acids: CASSSRQGLYGYTF. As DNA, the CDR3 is TGTGCCAGCAGCTCTCGACAGGGGCTCTATGGCTACACCTTC.

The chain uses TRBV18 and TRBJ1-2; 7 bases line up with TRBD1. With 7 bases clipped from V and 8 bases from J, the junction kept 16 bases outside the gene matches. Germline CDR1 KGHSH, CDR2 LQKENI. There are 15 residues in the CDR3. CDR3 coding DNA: TGTGCCAGCTTACTGTCCGGGACAGCGGAAAAGGGCTACACCTTC. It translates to CASLLSGTAEKGYTF.

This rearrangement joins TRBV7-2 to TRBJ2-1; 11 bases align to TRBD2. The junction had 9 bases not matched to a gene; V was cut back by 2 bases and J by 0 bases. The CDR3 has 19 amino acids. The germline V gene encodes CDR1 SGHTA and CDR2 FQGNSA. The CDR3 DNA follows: TGTGCCAGCAGCTTACTAGCGGGAGGCTCTTCCTACTCCTACAATGAGCAGTTCTTC. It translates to CASSLLAGGSSYSYNEQFF.

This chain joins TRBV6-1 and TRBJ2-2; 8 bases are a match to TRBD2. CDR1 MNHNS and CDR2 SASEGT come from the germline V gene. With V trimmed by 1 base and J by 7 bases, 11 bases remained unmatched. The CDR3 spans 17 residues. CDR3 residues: CASSEEGLASGRGELFF. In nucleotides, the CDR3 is TGTGCCAGCAGTGAAGAGGGGCTGGCTAGCGGGCGCGGGGAGCTGTTTTTT.

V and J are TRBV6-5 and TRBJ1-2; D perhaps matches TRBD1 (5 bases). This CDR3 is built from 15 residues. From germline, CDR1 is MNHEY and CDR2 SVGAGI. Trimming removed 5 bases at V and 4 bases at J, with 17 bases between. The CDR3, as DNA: TGTGCCAGCAGTCCGTTCGTACAGGCCCTCTATGGCTACACCTTC. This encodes CASSPFVQALYGYTF.

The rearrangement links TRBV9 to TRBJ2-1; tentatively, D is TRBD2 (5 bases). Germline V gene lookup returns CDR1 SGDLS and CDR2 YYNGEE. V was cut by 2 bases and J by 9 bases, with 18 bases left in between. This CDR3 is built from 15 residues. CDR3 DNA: TGTGCCAGCAGCGTGATGCGGGCGGGTACGGCTGAGCAGTTCTTC. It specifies CASSVMRAGTAEQFF.

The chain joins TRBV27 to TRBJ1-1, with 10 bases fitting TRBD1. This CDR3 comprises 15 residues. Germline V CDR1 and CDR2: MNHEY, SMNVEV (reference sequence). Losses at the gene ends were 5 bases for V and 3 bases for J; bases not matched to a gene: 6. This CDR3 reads CASSTPGQGYTEAFF. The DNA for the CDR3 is TGTGCCAGCAGTACCCCGGGACAGGGGTACACTGAAGCTTTCTTT.

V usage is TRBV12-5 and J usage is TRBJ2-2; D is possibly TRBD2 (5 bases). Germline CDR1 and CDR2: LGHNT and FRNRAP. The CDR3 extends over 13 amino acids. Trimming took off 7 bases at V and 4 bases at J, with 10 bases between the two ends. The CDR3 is CASARGSTGELFF. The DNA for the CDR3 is TGTGCTAGTGCCCGGGGTTCCACCGGGGAGCTGTTTTTT.

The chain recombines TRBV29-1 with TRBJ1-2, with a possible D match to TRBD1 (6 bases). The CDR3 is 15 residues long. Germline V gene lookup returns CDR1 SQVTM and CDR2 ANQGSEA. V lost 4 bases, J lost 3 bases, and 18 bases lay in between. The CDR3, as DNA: TGCAGCGTTGGGACAGACGGCCTAAGGCACTATGGCTACACCTTC. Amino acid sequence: CSVGTDGLRHYGYTF.

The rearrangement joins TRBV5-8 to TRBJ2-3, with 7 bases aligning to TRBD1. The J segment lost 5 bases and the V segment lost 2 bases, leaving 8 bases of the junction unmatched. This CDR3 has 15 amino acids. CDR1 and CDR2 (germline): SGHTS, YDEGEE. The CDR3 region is CASSLQGYSGDTQYF. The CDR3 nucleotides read TGTGCCAGCAGCTTACAGGGGTATTCCGGAGATACGCAGTATTTT.

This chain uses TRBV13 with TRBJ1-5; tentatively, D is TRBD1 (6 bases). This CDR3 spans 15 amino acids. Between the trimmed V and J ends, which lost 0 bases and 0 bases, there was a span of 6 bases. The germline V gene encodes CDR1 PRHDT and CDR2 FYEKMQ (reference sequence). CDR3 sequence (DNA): TGTGCCAGCAGCTTAGGCAGGGGTAGCAATCAGCCCCAGCATTTT. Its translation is CASSLGRGSNQPQHF. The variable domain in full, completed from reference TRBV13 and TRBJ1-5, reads AAGVIQSPRHLIKEKRETATLKCYPIPRHDTVYWYQQGPGQDPQFLISFYEKMQSDKGSIPDRFSAQQFSDYHSELNMSSLELGDSALYFCASSLGRGSNQPQHFGDGTRLSIL.

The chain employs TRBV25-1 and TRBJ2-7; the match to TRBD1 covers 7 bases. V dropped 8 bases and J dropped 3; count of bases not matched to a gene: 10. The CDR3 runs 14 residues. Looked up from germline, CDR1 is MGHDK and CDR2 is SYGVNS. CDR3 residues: CASRKLGQSYEQYF. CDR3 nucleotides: TGTGCCAGCCGAAAGTTGGGACAGAGCTACGAGCAGTACTTC.

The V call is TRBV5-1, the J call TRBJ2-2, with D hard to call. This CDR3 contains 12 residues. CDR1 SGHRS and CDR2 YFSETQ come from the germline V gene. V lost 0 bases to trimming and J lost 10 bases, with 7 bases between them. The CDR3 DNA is TGCGCCAGCAGCTTGGAAGCTCCGGAGCTGTTTTTT. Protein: CASSLEAPELFF.

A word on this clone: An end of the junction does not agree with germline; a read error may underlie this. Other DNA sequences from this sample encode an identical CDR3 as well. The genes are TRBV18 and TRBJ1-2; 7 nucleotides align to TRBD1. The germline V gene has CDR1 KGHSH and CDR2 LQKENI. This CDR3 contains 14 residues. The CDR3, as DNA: TGCGCCAGCTCACCTACGGACAGGTTGTATGGCTACACCTTC. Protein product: CASSPTDRLYGYTF.

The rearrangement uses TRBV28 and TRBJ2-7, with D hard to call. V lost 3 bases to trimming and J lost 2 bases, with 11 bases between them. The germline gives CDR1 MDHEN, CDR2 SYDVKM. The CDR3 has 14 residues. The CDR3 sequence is CASSLELGTYEQYF. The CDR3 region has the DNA TGTGCCAGCAGTTTGGAACTGGGCACCTACGAGCAGTACTTC.

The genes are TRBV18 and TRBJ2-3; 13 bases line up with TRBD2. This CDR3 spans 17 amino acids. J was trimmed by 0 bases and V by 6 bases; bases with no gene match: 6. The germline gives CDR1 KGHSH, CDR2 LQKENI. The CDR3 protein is CASSPGTSGTSTDTQYF. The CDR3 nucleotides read TGTGCCAGCTCCCCTGGGACTAGCGGGACCAGCACAGATACGCAGTATTTT.

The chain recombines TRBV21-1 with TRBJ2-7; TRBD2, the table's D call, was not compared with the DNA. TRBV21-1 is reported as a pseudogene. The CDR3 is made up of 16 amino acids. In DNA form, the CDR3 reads TGTGCCAGCAGCAAACAACCGGGACTAGGGGACTACGAGCAGTACTTC. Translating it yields CASSKQPGLGDYEQYF.

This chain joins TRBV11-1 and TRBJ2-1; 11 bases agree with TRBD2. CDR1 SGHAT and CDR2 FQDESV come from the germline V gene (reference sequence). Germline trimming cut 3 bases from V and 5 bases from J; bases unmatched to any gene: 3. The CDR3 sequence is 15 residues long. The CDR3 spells CASSFSGLADNEQFF. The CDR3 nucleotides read TGTGCCAGCAGCTTTTCGGGACTAGCGGACAATGAGCAGTTCTTC.

CDR3 region: CASSLQGISYEQYF. CDR3 sequence (DNA): TGTGCCAGCTCCCTACAGGGGATCTCCTACGAGCAGTACTTC. This chain joins TRBV11-2 and TRBJ2-5, with TRBD1 identical over 7 bases. The DNA end lines up better with TRBJ2-7; the J call may be wrong. CDR1 SGHAT and CDR2 FQNNGV come from the germline V gene. This CDR3 contains 14 residues.

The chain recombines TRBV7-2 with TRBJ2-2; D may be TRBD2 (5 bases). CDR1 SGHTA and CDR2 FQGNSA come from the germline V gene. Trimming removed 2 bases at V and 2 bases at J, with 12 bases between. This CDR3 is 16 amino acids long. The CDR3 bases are TGTGCCAGCAGCTTAAGAAGAGGACTCAACACCGGGGAGCTGTTTTTT. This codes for CASSLRRGLNTGELFF.

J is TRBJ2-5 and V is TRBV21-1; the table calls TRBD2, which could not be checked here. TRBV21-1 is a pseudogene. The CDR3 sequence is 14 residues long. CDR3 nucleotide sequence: TGTGCCAGCAGCCACCCCTACGCCCAAGAGACCCAGTACTTC. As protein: CASSHPYAQETQYF.

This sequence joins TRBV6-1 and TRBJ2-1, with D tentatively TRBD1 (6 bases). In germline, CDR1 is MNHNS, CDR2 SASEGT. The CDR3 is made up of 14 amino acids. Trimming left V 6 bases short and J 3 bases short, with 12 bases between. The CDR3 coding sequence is TGTGCCAGCAGCATACAGGGTGACTACAATGAGCAGTTCTTC. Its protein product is CASSIQGDYNEQFF.